This TCR beta chain was profiled in a study of blood T cell repertoires in COVID-19 (dated by TCRdb to about 2020). A note on the overall study: Samples from collaborators originated in the United States, Italy and Spain and spanned both the acute and convalescent phases of COVID-19. The prospective study material was composed of cDNA or gDNA derived from T cells, B-cell-depleted T cells, or PBMCs. Deeply sampled blood TCRbeta repertoires from subjects exposed to, actively infected with, or recovered from COVID-19 were included in the dataset. The repertoires were released in a freely available public database meant as a resource for research on the immune response to SARS-CoV-2. Samples came from the ongoing ImmuneRACE study (first 160 participants) plus 1,254 subjects from 6 global collaborators. The sample metadata nearly always contained a de-identified subject ID, COVID-19 status, age in years and sex. HLA class I and class II types, where available, came from metadata supplied by the sample provider rather than from assay-based typing. The investigation overall reported the following: Clinical and demographic metadata were provided uncurated, with the amount varying by source and participant.

Another Seattle source contributed samples from volunteer blood donors who had recovered from COVID-19. Collaborating institutions collected whole blood in K2EDTA tubes following their own protocols. For TCRbeta analysis, collaborators shipped samples as frozen whole blood, isolated PBMCs, or DNA extracted from either of those sample types. This clone came up many times. Its antigen is unknown. No per-base quality is available; no much larger clone lies one base away. CDR1 and CDR2, per the germline V gene (reference sequence), are GTSNPN and SVGIG. The CDR3 goes from the cysteine to the phenylalanine over 15 residues. Only the CDR3 DNA is retained, 45 bases long and in frame from the first base. At the junction V is shortened by 5 bases and J by 6 bases; bases outside the gene matches: 14. TCRbeta CDR3 regions were amplified from genomic DNA by means of the immunoSEQ Assay, a bias-controlled multiplex PCR. The original methods were these. Nucleated cell counts per sample were estimated from amplification of reference gene primers within the assay. Sequence reads were collapsed and filtered to measure the absolute abundance of every unique TCRbeta CDR3 rearrangement. For each sample, productive Simpson clonality was calculated as the square root of Simpson's diversity index across productive rearrangements. This is the immuneACCESS table as TCRdb keeps it, with only in-frame sequences that have V and J called. A part of the clones is gone; compared with another copy, unresolved V genes explain less than half, and the rest is unexplained. That table furnishes V, J and clone size, whereas the DNA furnished D and trimming. This sample gives some 260,000 clones in total; approximately 90% of them show up just once. The top ten clonotypes cover 2.1% of the sample.

Material for sequencing was peripheral blood. The rearrangement combines TRBV30 with TRBJ2-7, and TRBD1 matches 9 of the central bases. This TCR was recovered from a woman in her forties who had recovered from COVID-19. The CDR3: CAWDRTGVLRREQYF. The sequence in DNA is TGTGCCTGGGACAGGACAGGGGTCCTACGTCGCGAGCAGTACTTC. With all but the CDR3 taken from the reference TRBV30 and TRBJ2-7 genes, the full variable domain is: SQTIHQWPATLVQPVGSPLSLECTVEGTSNPNLYWYRQAAGRGLQLLFYSVGIGQISSEVPQNLSASRPQDRQFILSSKKLLLSDSGFYLCAWDRTGVLRREQYFGPGTRLTVT.